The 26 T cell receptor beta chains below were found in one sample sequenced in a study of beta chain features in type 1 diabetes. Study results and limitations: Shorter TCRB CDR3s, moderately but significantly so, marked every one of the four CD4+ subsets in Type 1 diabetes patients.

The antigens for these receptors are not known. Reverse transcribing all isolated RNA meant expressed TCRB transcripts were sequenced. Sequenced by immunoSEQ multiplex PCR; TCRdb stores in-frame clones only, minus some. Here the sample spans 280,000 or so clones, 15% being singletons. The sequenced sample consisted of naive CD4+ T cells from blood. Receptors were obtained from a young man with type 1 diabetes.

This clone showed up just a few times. The CDR3 DNA is TGCGCCAGCAGCCCGGGGGGTGAGCAGTTCTTC. It yields the protein CASSPGGEQFF. V and J are TRBV5-1 and TRBJ2-1; 7 bases are a match to TRBD2. Germline trimming cut 4 bases from V and 9 bases from J; bases unmatched to any gene: 1. The CDR3 covers 11 residues. CDR1 and CDR2 (germline): SGHRS, YFSETQ.

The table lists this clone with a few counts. CDR3 in DNA: TGTGCCAGCAGTTTTGCTGGCGGGAGGATTATAGATACGCAGTATTTT. It is translated as CASSFAGGRIIDTQYF. V and J are TRBV27 and TRBJ2-3, with 8 nucleotides matching TRBD2. Germline V gene data show CDR1 as MNHEY and CDR2 as SMNVEV (reference sequence). This CDR3 comprises 16 residues. With 3 bases clipped from V and 5 bases from J, the junction kept 10 bases outside the gene matches.

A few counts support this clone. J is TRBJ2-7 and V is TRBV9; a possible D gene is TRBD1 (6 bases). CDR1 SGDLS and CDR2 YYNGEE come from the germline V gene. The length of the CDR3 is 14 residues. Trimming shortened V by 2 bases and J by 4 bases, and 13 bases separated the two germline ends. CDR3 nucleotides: TGTGCCAGCAGCGTCGCAGGGGAGAGATACGAGCAGTACTTC. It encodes CASSVAGERYEQYF.

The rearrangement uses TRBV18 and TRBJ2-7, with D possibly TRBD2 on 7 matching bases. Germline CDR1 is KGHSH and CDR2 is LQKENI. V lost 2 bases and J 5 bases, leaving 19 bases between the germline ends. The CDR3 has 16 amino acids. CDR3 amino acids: CASSPFTGGATNEQYF. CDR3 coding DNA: TGTGCCAGCTCACCATTTACGGGGGGCGCGACGAACGAGCAGTACTTC. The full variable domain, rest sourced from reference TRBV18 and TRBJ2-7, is NAGVMQNPRHLVRRRGQEARLRCSPMKGHSHVYWYRQLPEEGLKFMVYLQKENIIDESGMPKERFSAEFPKEGPSILRIQQVVRGDSAAYFCASSPFTGGATNEQYFGPGTRLTVT.

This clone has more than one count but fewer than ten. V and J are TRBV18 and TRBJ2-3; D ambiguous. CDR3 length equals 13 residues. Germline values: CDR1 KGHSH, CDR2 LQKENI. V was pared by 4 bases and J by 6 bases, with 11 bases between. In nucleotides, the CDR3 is TGTGCCAGCTCACAATTATCAGGTGATACGCAGTATTTT. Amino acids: CASSQLSGDTQYF.

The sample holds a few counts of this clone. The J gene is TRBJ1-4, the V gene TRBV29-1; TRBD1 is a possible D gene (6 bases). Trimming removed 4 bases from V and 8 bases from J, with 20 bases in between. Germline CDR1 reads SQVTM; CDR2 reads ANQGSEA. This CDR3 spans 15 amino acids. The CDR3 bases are TGCAGCGTTGCCAAGAGTCGAACAGGGCACGAAAAACTGTTTTTT. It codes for CSVAKSRTGHEKLFF.

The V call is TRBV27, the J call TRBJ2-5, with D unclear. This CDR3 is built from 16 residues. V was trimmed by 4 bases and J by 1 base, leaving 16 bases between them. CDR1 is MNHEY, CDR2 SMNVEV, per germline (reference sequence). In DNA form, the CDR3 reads TGTGCCAGCAGTTCCGCGAGCCTAAATTTCCAAGAGACCCAGTACTTC. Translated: CASSSASLNFQETQYF.

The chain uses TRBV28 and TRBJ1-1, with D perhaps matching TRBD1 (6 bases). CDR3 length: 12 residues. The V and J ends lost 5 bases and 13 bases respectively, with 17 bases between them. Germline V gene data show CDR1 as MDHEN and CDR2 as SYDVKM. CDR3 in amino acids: CASSPLTGKVFF. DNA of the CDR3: TGTGCCAGCAGTCCGTTAACAGGGAAGGTTTTCTTT.

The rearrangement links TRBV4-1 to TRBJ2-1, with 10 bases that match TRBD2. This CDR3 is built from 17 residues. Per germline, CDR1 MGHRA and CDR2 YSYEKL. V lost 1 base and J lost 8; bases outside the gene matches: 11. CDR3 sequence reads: CASSQVFRSGRDHEQFF. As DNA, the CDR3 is TGCGCCAGCAGCCAAGTTTTCAGGAGCGGGAGGGACCATGAGCAGTTCTTC.

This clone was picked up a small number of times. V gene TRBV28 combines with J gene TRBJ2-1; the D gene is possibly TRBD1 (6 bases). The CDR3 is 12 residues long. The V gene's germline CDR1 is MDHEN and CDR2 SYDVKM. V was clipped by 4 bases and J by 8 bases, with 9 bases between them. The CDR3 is CASSSYRDEQFF. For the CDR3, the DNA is TGTGCCAGCAGTTCGTACAGGGATGAGCAGTTCTTC.

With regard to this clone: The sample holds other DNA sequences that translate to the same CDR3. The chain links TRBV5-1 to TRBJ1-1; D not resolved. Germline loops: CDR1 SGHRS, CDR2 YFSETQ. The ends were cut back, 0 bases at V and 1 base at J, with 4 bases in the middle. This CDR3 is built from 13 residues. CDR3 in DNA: TGCGCCAGCAGCTTGGGCGCGAACACTGAAGCTTTCTTT. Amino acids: CASSLGANTEAFF.

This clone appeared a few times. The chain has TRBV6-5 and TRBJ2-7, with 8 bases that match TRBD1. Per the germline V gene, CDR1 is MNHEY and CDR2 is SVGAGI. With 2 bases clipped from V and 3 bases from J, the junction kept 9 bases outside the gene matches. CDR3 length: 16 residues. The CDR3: CASSYGSTGGNYEQYF. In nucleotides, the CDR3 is TGTGCCAGCAGTTACGGGTCAACAGGGGGTAACTACGAGCAGTACTTC.

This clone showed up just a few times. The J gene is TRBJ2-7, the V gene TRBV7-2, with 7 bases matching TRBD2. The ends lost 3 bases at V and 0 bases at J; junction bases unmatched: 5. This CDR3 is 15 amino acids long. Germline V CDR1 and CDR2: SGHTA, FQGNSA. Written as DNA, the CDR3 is TGTGCCAGCAGCTTGGGGTCTAGCGGCTCCTACGAGCAGTACTTC. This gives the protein CASSLGSSGSYEQYF.

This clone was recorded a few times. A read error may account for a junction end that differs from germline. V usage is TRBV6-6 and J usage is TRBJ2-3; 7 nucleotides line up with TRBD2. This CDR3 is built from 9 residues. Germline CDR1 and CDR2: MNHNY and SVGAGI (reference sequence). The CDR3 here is CASSRAGPF. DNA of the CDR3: TGTGCCAGCAGTCGAGCGGGGCCGTTT.

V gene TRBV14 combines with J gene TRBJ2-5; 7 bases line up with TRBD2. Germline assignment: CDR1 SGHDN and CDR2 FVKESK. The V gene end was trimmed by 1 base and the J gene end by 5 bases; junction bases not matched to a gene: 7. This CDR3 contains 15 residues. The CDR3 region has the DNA TGTGCCAGCAGCCAAGGACTAGCAGGTTCGGAGACCCAGTACTTC. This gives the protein CASSQGLAGSETQYF.

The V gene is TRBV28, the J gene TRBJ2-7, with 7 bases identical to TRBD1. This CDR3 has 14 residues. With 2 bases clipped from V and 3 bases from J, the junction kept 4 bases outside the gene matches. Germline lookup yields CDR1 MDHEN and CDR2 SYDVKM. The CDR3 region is CASSLEGQIYEQYF. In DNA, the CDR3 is TGTGCCAGCAGTTTAGAGGGACAGATCTACGAGCAGTACTTC. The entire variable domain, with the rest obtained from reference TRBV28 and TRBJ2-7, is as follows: DVKVTQSSRYLVKRTGEKVFLECVQDMDHENMFWYRQDPGLGLRLIYFSYDVKMKEKGDIPEGYSVSREKKERFSLILESASTNQTSMYLCASSLEGQIYEQYFGPGTRLTVT.

The CDR3 DNA follows: TGTGCCAGCAGCTTAGCGTCTTCTAGTGGCATGACCGGGGAGCTGTTTTTT. It is translated as CASSLASSSGMTGELFF. V usage is TRBV7-2 and J usage is TRBJ2-2; no clear D. This CDR3 is built from 17 residues. Germline CDR1 and CDR2: SGHTA and FQGNSA. V dropped 0 bases and J dropped 5 bases, with 16 bases sitting between them.

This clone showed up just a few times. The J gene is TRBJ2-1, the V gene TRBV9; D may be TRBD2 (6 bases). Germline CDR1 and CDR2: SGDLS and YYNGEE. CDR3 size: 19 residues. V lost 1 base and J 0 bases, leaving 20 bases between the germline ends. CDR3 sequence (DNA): TGTGCCAGCAGCGTACCGAACCGCAGCGGGTTAAGCTCCTACAATGAGCAGTTCTTC. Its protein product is CASSVPNRSGLSSYNEQFF.

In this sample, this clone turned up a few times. As DNA, the CDR3 is TGTGCCAGTAGTCCCGACAGGGGTCAGCCCCAGCATTTT. It specifies CASSPDRGQPQHF. The rearrangement joins TRBV19 to TRBJ1-5, with 8 bases fitting TRBD1. CDR3 size: 13 residues. CDR1 and CDR2 from the germline V gene are LNHDA and SQIVND (reference sequence). V shed 5 bases and J 6 bases; nucleotides not matched to a gene: 3.

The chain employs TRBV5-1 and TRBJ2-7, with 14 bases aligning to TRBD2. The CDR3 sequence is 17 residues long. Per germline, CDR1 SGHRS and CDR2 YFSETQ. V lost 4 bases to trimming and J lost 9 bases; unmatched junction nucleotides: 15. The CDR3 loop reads CASSADLGTSGSEGQYF. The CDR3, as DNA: TGCGCCAGCAGCGCCGATCTGGGGACTAGCGGGAGCGAAGGGCAGTACTTC.

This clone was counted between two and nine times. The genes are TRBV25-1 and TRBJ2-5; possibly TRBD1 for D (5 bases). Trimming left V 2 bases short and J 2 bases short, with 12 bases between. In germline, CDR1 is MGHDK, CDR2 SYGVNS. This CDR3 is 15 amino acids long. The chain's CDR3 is CASSEPGFDQETQYF. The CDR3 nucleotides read TGTGCCAGCAGTGAACCAGGGTTCGATCAAGAGACCCAGTACTTC. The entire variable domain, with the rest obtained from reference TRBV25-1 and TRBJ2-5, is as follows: EADIYQTPRYLVIGTGKKITLECSQTMGHDKMYWYQQDPGMELHLIHYSYGVNSTEKGDLSSESTVSRIRTEHFPLTLESARPSHTSQYLCASSEPGFDQETQYFGPGTRLLVL.

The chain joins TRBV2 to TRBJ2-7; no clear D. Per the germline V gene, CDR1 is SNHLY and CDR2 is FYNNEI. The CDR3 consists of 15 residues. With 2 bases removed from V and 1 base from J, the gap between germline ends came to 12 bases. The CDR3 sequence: CASSELGGISYEQYF. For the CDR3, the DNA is TGTGCCAGCAGTGAACTTGGCGGAATATCCTACGAGCAGTACTTC.

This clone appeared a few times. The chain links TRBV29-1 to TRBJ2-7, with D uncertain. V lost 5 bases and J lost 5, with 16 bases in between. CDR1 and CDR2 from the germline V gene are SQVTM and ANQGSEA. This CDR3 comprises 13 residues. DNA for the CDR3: TGCAGCGTTACAAAACCCTCCGTGCACGAGCAGTACTTC. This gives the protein CSVTKPSVHEQYF.

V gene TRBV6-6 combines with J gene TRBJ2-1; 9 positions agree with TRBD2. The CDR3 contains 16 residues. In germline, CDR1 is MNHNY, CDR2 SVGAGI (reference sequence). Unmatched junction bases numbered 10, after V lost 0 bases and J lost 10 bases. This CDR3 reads CASSYSGWLAGSEQFF. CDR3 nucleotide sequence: TGTGCCAGCAGTTACTCCGGTTGGCTAGCGGGAAGCGAGCAGTTCTTC.

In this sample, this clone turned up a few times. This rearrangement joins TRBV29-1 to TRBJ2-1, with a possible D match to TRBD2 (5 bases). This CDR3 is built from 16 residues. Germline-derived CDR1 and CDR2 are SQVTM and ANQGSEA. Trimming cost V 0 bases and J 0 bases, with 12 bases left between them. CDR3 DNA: TGCAGCGTTGAAGAGGGTAGAGGGTCCTCCTACAATGAGCAGTTCTTC. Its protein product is CSVEEGRGSSYNEQFF.

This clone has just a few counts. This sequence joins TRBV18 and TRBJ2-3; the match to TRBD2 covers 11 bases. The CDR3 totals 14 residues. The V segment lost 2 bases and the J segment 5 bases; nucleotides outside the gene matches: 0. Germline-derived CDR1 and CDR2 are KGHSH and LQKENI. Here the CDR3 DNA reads TGTGCCAGCTCACCAGGGACTAGCGGAGATACGCAGTATTTT. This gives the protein CASSPGTSGDTQYF.